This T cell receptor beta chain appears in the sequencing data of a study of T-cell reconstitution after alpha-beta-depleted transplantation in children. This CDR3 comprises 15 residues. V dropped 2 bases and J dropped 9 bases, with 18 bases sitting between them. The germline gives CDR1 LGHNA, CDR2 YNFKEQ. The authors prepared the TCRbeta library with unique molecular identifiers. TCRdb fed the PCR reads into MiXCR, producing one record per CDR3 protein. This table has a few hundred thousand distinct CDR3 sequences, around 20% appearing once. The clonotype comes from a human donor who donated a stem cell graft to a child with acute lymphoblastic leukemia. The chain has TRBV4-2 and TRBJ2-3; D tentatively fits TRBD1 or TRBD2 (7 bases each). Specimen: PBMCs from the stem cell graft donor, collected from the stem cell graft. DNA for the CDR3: TGTGCCAGCAGCCAATCCAGGGGGAGGGCATTCACGCAGTATTTT. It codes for CASSQSRGRAFTQYF.